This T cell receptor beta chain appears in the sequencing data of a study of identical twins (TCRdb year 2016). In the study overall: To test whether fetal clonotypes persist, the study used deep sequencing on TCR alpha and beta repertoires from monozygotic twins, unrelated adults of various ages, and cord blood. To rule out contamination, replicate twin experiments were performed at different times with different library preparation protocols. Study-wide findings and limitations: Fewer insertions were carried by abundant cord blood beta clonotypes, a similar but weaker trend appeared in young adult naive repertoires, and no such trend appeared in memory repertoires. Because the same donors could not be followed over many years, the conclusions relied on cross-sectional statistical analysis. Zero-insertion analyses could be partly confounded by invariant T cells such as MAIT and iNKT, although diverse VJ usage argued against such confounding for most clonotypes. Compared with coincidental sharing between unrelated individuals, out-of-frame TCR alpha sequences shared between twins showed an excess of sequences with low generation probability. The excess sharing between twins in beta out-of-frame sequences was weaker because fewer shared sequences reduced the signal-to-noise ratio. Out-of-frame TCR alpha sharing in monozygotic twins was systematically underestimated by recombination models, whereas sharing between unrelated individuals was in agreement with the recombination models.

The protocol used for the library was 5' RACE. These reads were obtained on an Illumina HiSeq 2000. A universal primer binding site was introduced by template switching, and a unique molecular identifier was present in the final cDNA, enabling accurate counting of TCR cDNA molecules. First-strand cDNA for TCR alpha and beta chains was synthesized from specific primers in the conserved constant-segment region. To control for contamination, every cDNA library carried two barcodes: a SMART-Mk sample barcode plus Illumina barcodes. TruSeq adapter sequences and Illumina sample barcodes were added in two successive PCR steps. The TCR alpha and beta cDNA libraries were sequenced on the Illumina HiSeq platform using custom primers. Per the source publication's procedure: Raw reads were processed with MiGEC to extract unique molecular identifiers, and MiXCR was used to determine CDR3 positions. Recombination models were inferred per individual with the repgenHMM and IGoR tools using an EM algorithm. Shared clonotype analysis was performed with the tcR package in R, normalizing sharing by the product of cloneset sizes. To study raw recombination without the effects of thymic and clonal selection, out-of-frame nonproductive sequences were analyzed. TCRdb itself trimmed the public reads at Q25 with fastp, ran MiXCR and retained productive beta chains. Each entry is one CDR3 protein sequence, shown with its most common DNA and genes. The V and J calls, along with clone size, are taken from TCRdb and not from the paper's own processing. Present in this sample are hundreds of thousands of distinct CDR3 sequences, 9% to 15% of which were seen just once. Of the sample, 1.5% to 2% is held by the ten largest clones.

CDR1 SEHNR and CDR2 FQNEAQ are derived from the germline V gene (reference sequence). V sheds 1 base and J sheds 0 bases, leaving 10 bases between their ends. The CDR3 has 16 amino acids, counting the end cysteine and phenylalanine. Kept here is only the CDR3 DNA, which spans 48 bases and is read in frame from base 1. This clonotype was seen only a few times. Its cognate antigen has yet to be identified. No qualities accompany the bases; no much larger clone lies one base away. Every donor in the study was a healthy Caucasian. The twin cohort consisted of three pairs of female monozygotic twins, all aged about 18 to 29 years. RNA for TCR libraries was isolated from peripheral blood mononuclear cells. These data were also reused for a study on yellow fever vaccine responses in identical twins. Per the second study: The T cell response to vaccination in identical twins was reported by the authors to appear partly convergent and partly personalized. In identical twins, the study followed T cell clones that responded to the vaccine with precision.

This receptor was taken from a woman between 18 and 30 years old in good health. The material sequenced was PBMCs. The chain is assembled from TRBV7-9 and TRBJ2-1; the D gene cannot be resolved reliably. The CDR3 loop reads CASSLDWVSSYNEQFF. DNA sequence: TGTGCCAGCAGCTTAGACTGGGTGAGCTCCTACAATGAGCAGTTCTTC.